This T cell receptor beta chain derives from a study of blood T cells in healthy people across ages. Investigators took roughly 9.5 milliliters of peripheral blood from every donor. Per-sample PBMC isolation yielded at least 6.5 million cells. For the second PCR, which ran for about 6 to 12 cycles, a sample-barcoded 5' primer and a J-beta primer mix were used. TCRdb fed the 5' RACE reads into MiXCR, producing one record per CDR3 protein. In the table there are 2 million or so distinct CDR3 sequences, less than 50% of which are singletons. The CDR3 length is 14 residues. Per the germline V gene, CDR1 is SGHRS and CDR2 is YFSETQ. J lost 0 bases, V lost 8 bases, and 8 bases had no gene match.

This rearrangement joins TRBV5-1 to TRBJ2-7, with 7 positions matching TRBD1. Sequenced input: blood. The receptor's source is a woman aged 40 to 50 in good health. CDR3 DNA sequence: TGCGCCAGTAATTCCGGGACAGCCTCCTACGAGCAGTACTTC. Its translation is CASNSGTASYEQYF.